The clone carrying this T cell receptor beta chain was counted many times. This specimen comes from a study of T cells in Graves' hyperthyroidism and ophthalmopathy. Amplification yielded TCR beta CDR3 regions, with RNA transcripts as the source. HTBI primers drove first-round RT-PCR of the TCR CDR3. From the multiplex PCR reads, TCRdb called clonotypes with MiXCR, one entry per CDR3 protein. This repertoire shows about 160,000 distinct CDR3 sequences, about 9% found once; its top ten account for 22%. The TCR sequence derives from a woman aged 18-29 years with Graves' hyperthyroidism that later progressed to Graves' ophthalmopathy. The sequenced sample was blood.

CDR3 in amino acids: CASAFVQDGYTF. The CDR3 nucleotides are TGTGCCAGCGCTTTCGTGCAGGATGGCTACACCTTC. This sequence joins TRBV2 and TRBJ1-2, with unresolved D. This CDR3 contains 12 residues. Deletions cut 8 bases from V and 6 bases from J, with 13 bases between. Germline assignment: CDR1 SNHLY and CDR2 FYNNEI. The variable domain in full, completed from reference TRBV2 and TRBJ1-2, reads EPEVTQTPSHQVTQMGQEVILRCVPISNHLYFYWYRQILGQKVEFLVSFYNNEISEKSEIFDDQFSVERPDGSNFTLKIRSTKLEDSAMYFCASAFVQDGYTFGSGTRLTVV.